The 25 T cell receptor beta chains below all came from one sample that was sequenced in a study of STAT5B mutations in CD4+ large granular lymphocyte leukemia (dated by TCRdb to 2022 to 2024). The method behind the library was the immunoSEQ multiplex PCR assay. Not all clones reach the TCRdb copy of this immuneACCESS table, which keeps in-frame sequences only. Checked studies attribute under half of the gap to unresolved V genes and leave the rest unexplained. The sample table lists some 51,000 clones, approximately 83% of them with a count of one. The top ten constitute 0.35% to 0.4% of the sample. Input material: CD4+ T cells from blood buffy coats. The receptors shown here come from a human donor in good health.

The V and J genes are TRBV9 and TRBJ2-5; tentatively, D is TRBD1 (6 bases). This CDR3 spans 15 amino acids. The V end was cut by 0 bases, the J end by 6 bases, with 15 bases between. Looked up from germline, CDR1 is SGDLS and CDR2 is YYNGEE. This chain's CDR3 is CASSVGAGTTKTQYF. Written as DNA, the CDR3 is TGTGCCAGCAGCGTAGGGGCCGGGACAACGAAGACCCAGTACTTC.

The chain joins TRBV2 to TRBJ2-5, with D perhaps TRBD2 (5 bases). V dropped 5 bases and J dropped 3 bases, with 13 bases sitting between them. The CDR3 has 14 amino acids. CDR1 SNHLY and CDR2 FYNNEI come from the germline V gene. The CDR3 DNA reads as TGTGCCAGCAGTCCTATCCGGGGAGAAGAGACCCAGTACTTC. Translation gives CASSPIRGEETQYF.

The genes are TRBV30 and TRBJ2-5; 13 bases map to TRBD2. CDR1 is GTSNPN, CDR2 SVGIG, per germline (reference sequence). Trimming removed 3 bases from V and 4 bases from J; junction bases left unmatched: 5. CDR3 length: 15 amino acids. Here the CDR3 reads CAWRLAGGPRETQYF. DNA of the CDR3: TGTGCCTGGAGACTAGCGGGAGGGCCTCGAGAGACCCAGTACTTC.

The V gene is TRBV10-3, the J gene TRBJ1-1, with TRBD1 identical over 8 bases. CDR3 length: 12 residues. The J segment lost 3 bases and the V segment lost 6 bases, leaving 0 bases of the junction unmatched. Germline loops: CDR1 ENHRY, CDR2 SYGVKD. The CDR3 here is CAIRDRDTEAFF. Here the CDR3 DNA reads TGTGCCATCAGGGACAGGGACACTGAAGCTTTCTTT.

The CDR3 bases are TGTGCCACAGGGGTCCGTCGCCTCTCCTACGAGCAGTACTTC. Encoded protein: CATGVRRLSYEQYF. The chain uses TRBV6-1 and TRBJ2-7; the D gene is possibly TRBD1 (6 bases). CDR3 length equals 14 residues. V lost 10 bases and J 0 bases, leaving 16 bases between the germline ends. Germline V lookup: CDR1 MNHNS, CDR2 SASEGT.

CDR3 sequence (DNA): TGTGCCAGCAGCTTAAATCAGGGCAATCAGCCCCAGCATTTT. This codes for CASSLNQGNQPQHF. The chain is built from TRBV7-9 and TRBJ1-5; D gene ambiguous. Germline CDR1 is SEHNR and CDR2 is FQNEAQ (reference sequence). The CDR3 loop spans 14 amino acids. Between the trimmed V and J ends, which lost 2 bases and 2 bases, there was a span of 7 bases.

The chain carries TRBV28 and TRBJ2-7; D not certain. This CDR3 has 13 amino acids. Germline lookup yields CDR1 MDHEN and CDR2 SYDVKM. Between the trimmed V and J ends, which lost 0 bases and 2 bases, there was a span of 5 bases. CDR3 sequence reads: CASSLWTPYEQYF. CDR3 nucleotide sequence: TGTGCCAGCAGTTTATGGACACCCTACGAGCAGTACTTC. Using reference TRBV28 and TRBJ2-7 for the parts outside the CDR3, the full variable domain is DVKVTQSSRYLVKRTGEKVFLECVQDMDHENMFWYRQDPGLGLRLIYFSYDVKMKEKGDIPEGYSVSREKKERFSLILESASTNQTSMYLCASSLWTPYEQYFGPGTRLTVT.

The genes are TRBV9 and TRBJ2-1, with D uncertain. This CDR3 spans 14 amino acids. In germline, CDR1 is SGDLS, CDR2 YYNGEE. V shed 4 bases and J shed 6 bases, with 14 bases lying between them. In DNA form, the CDR3 reads TGTGCCAGCAGCCCCCAGAGCCAGAGCAATGAGCAGTTCTTC. Its translation: CASSPQSQSNEQFF.

This clone is a singleton in its sample. The chain has TRBV6-6 and TRBJ1-5; D unresolved. V gave up 0 bases and J gave up 4 bases, with 4 bases separating them. The CDR3 extends over 13 amino acids. Germline V lookup: CDR1 MNHNY, CDR2 SVGAGI (reference sequence). CDR3 protein: CASSYSQNQPQHF. The CDR3 nucleotides are TGTGCCAGCAGTTACTCCCAGAATCAGCCCCAGCATTTT.

This rearrangement joins TRBV5-6 to TRBJ1-3; 7 positions match TRBD1. The germline V gene encodes CDR1 SGHDT and CDR2 YYEEEE. The CDR3 covers 16 residues. Losses at the gene ends were 4 bases for V and 1 base for J; bases not matched to a gene: 8. CDR3 nucleotides: TGTGCCAGCAGCCCAGGACAGGTATTATCTGGAAACACCATATATTTT. It translates to CASSPGQVLSGNTIYF. The complete variable domain, with remaining parts taken from reference TRBV5-6 and TRBJ1-3, reads DAGVTQSPTHLIKTRGQQVTLRCSPKSGHDTVSWYQQALGQGPQFIFQYYEEEERQRGNFPDRFSGHQFPNYSSELNVNALLLGDSALYLCASSPGQVLSGNTIYFGEGSWLTVV.

The chain couples TRBV6-5 to TRBJ2-1, with TRBD2 identical over 7 bases. Unmatched junction bases numbered 7, after V lost 4 bases and J lost 1 base. CDR1 is MNHEY and CDR2 is SVGAGI in the germline V gene. The CDR3 runs to 16 residues. For the CDR3, the DNA is TGTGCCAGCAGTTCAAAACTAGCGAATTCCTACAATGAGCAGTTCTTC. Translated, it gives CASSSKLANSYNEQFF.

The rearrangement joins TRBV28 to TRBJ2-3, with 7 bases lining up with TRBD1. The V and J ends lost 4 bases and 2 bases, in that order; junction bases with no gene match: 3. The CDR3 has 14 amino acids. The germline V gene has CDR1 MDHEN and CDR2 SYDVKM. CDR3 region: CASSWDSLTDTQYF. The CDR3 DNA sequence: TGTGCCAGCAGTTGGGACAGTCTCACAGATACGCAGTATTTT.

The chain combines TRBV27 with TRBJ2-7, with a possible D match to TRBD2 (7 bases). This CDR3 contains 15 residues. Trimming shortened V by 4 bases and J by 0 bases, and 13 bases separated the two germline ends. Germline assignment: CDR1 MNHEY and CDR2 SMNVEV (reference sequence). In DNA form, the CDR3 reads TGTGCCAGCAGTTACCGGAGGGGGGGCTCCTACGAGCAGTACTTC. Encoded protein: CASSYRRGGSYEQYF.

This clone was seen only once. The rearrangement links TRBV7-3 to TRBJ2-2; 8 nucleotides match TRBD2. From germline, CDR1 is SGHTA and CDR2 FQGTGA. The V and J ends lost 5 bases and 2 bases, in that order; junction bases with no gene match: 7. The CDR3 covers 16 residues. In DNA, the CDR3 is TGTGCCAGCAGCCCAGGGACTAGAGGCAACACCGGGGAGCTGTTTTTT. This encodes CASSPGTRGNTGELFF.

The V gene is TRBV7-9, the J gene TRBJ1-2; D is ambiguous. In germline, CDR1 is SEHNR, CDR2 FQNEAQ (reference sequence). The CDR3 is 13 residues long. Trimming took off 0 bases at V and 0 bases at J, with 2 bases between the two ends. CDR3 bases: TGTGCCAGCAGCTTAGCATCTAACTATGGCTACACCTTC. Translation: CASSLASNYGYTF.

The count of this clone is one. V and J are TRBV6-4 and TRBJ1-2, with D unresolved. The length of the CDR3 is 13 residues. V was trimmed by 3 bases and J by 4 bases, leaving 9 bases between them. Germline CDR1 is MRHNA and CDR2 is SNTAGT. The CDR3 DNA follows: TGTGCCAGCAGTGAGGAAGGTGCCTATGGCTACACCTTC. Its protein is CASSEEGAYGYTF.

This clone occurred once. The limits of the CDR3 on the DNA are not certain, so only TCRdb's listed CDR3 is given. The chain joins TRBV6-5 to TRBJ2-7; TRBD2, as called in the table, went unchecked against the DNA. Per germline, CDR1 MNHEY and CDR2 SVGAGI. The CDR3 region is 12 residues in length, termini included. The CDR3 loop reads CASSSSSYEQYF.

The CDR3 protein is CAISVGRDPRTGELFF. CDR3 nucleotides: TGTGCCATCAGTGTCGGACGGGACCCACGCACCGGGGAGCTGTTTTTT. The chain recombines TRBV10-3 with TRBJ2-2, with D perhaps being TRBD1 or TRBD2 (5 bases each). V was pared by 4 bases and J by 4 bases, with 16 bases between. This CDR3 is 16 amino acids long. CDR1 ENHRY and CDR2 SYGVKD come from the germline V gene.

V and J are TRBV5-1 and TRBJ2-3, with TRBD2 identical over 7 bases. V shed 1 base and J 2 bases; nucleotides not matched to a gene: 10. This CDR3 has 17 residues. Germline V gives CDR1 SGHRS, CDR2 YFSETQ. CDR3 nucleotide sequence: TGCGCCAGCAGCTTGTTTCGAGCTAGCGGTAACACAGATACGCAGTATTTT. Translating gives CASSLFRASGNTDTQYF.

V is TRBV7-8 and J is TRBJ2-1; 10 nucleotides align to TRBD2. The germline CDR1 and CDR2 sequences are SGHVS and FQNEAQ. Trimming took 1 base from V and 7 from J; bases not matched to a gene: 7. CDR3 length: 16 amino acids. This CDR3 is CASSLGLAGDGNEQFF. In DNA, the CDR3 is TGTGCCAGCAGCTTAGGGCTAGCGGGAGACGGTAATGAGCAGTTCTTC. The full variable domain, with the rest looked up from reference TRBV7-8 and TRBJ2-1, is GAGVSQSPRYKVAKRGQDVALRCDPISGHVSLFWYQQALGQGPEFLTYFQNEAQLDKSGLPSDRFFAERPEGSVSTLKIQRTQQEDSAVYLCASSLGLAGDGNEQFFGPGTRLTVL.

The chain joins TRBV10-3 to TRBJ1-1; the D is unclear. The length of the CDR3 is 14 residues. Between the trimmed V and J ends, which lost 1 base and 4 bases, there was a span of 10 bases. Germline CDR1 and CDR2: ENHRY and SYGVKD. This CDR3 reads CAISEYGRSTEAFF. The CDR3 DNA reads TGTGCCATCAGTGAGTATGGCAGGAGCACTGAAGCTTTCTTT.

This clone showed up just once. CDR3 in DNA: TGTGCCAGCAGCTCCCTCACAGGGACCCACTATGGCTACACCTTC. It codes for CASSSLTGTHYGYTF. V and J are TRBV5-4 and TRBJ1-2, with a tentative D call TRBD1 (6 bases). The germline V and J ends were trimmed by 3 bases and 3 bases, with 15 bases remaining between them. The CDR3 length is 15 residues. CDR1 is SGHNT, CDR2 YYREEE, per germline (reference sequence).

The chain uses TRBV11-2 and TRBJ2-7; D gene unclear. The CDR3 extends over 14 amino acids. Germline V gene lookup returns CDR1 SGHAT and CDR2 FQNNGV. V lost 1 base and J 6 bases, leaving 13 bases between the germline ends. CDR3 in amino acids: CASSLVPAPIEQYF. The CDR3 nucleotides are TGTGCCAGCAGCTTAGTTCCAGCCCCGATCGAGCAGTACTTC.

The chain employs TRBV6-6 and TRBJ2-7; no clear D. The CDR3 is 13 residues long. The germline V gene encodes CDR1 MNHNY and CDR2 SVGAGI (reference sequence). Trimming took off 2 bases at V and 7 bases at J, with 12 bases between the two ends. The CDR3: CASSYGLGWEQYF. The CDR3 region has the DNA TGTGCCAGCAGTTACGGCCTGGGTTGGGAGCAGTACTTC.

V and J are TRBV5-6 and TRBJ2-5, with 8 bases that match TRBD1. V shed 5 bases and J 1 base; nucleotides not matched to a gene: 13. The CDR3 totals 17 residues. Germline V lookup: CDR1 SGHDT, CDR2 YYEEEE. DNA of the CDR3: TGTGCCAGCAGGAGGGACACAGGGACAGGTTCCCAAGAGACCCAGTACTTC. It specifies CASRRDTGTGSQETQYF.